This TCR beta chain originates from a study of vaccination effects on CD4 cells after COVID-19 (dated by TCRdb to 2022 to 2024). Study-level background: In the ViraFEST assay, PBMC were stimulated with viral peptide pools, and antigen-specific CD4+ T cell clonotypes were then identified by expansion using TCR sequencing. In a couple of convalescent patients, pre-vaccine samples were collected 16 days and one week ahead of the first dose, 142 and 148 days after COVID-19 diagnosis. Cultures from other donors in the study were sequenced using the Oncomine TCR Beta short-read assay on an Illumina iSeq 100. Each well held fewer than 2.5 million PBMC cultured in IMDM containing around 5% human AB serum, roughly 9.6 IU/ml IL-2 and gentamicin, along with about 9.3 ug/ml peptides. Altogether, approximately 10 COVID-19 convalescent patients and a few SARS-CoV-2-naive healthy vaccine recipients made up the full study. Each participant received two doses of an mRNA SARS-CoV-2 vaccine, either BNT162b2 or mRNA-1273. SARS-CoV-2 spike-specific CD4+ TCR repertoires were compared before and after mRNA vaccination in COVID-19 convalescent patients and in infection-naive vaccine recipients. Study-wide conclusions, independent of this receptor: The study was limited by a small number of convalescent patients, and early post-infection timepoints were lacking. Marked clonal contraction was observed in both infection-induced and vaccine-induced clones at late post-vaccination timepoints, consistent with waning T cell responses. In convalescent patients, the post-vaccine spike-reactive repertoire was composed mainly of new vaccine-induced clones that were largely distinct from infection-induced clones.

Library construction relied on the immunoSEQ multiplex PCR assay. DNA from the CD4+ T cells that had been cultured and isolated underwent TCR beta CDR3 sequencing. For the original study's pipeline: Non-productive TCR sequences were removed and reads were trimmed to the CDR3 region, keeping CDR3s of at least 7 amino acids. The MANAFEST web app was used to identify antigen-specific clonotypes by comparing expansion in peptide wells with expansion in reference cultures. To be called positive, a clone needed expansion at FDR<0.05 compared with the reference and with all other wells, an odds ratio greater than 5, and a frequency greater than 0.1% in two replicate wells. A clonotype was called cross-reactive if it was significantly expanded both in SARS-CoV-2 spike wells and in at least one common cold coronavirus spike condition. CDR3 similarity was assessed by Levenshtein distance using the stringdist R package, and unrooted trees were constructed with ape in R 3.6.1. TCRdb retrieved this table from immuneACCESS and kept in-frame rearrangements only. Not all clones are present; in checked studies, unresolved V genes account for under half, and no reason is known for the remainder. V, J and clone size are those of that table, while D and trimming were read from the DNA. For this sample the table gives about 45,000 clones, of which roughly 72% were detected only once. The biggest ten clones account for approximately 8.6% of the sample.

After around eleven days of culture, CD4+ T cells were isolated with the EasySep CD4+ T cell isolation kit. Convalescent patients had PCR-confirmed SARS-CoV-2 infection between March and December 2020, before Alpha, Beta and Delta variants emerged in the United States. Half of the culture medium was replaced with fresh IL-2-containing medium on days 3 and 7. Unless otherwise noted, each peptide stimulation condition was cultured in triplicate wells. Using Ficoll-Paque Plus gradient centrifugation, PBMC were separated from whole blood and then either used fresh or cryopreserved at -140C. The QIAamp micro DNA kit was used to extract genomic DNA from the cultured CD4+ T cells. This clone is a singleton in its sample. Its antigen target is currently unknown. Nothing much larger sits one base from this clone, and base qualities are not available. Via the germline V gene, CDR1 is MNHEY and CDR2 SVGAGI. From the cysteine through the phenylalanine, the CDR3 covers 15 amino acids. The CDR3 DNA has 45 bases and is translated from base 1. V is cut back by 6 bases and J by 3 bases, with 7 bases in the junction unmatched.

This receptor was obtained from a human donor who had a prior SARS-CoV-2 infection. The rearranged segments are TRBV6-5 and TRBJ2-3, and TRBD1 aligns with 9 junction nucleotides. Sequenced material: CD4+ T cells from PBMCs cultured without peptide, taken before COVID-19 vaccination. The CDR3 reads as follows: CASRPGQGRTDTQYF. The base sequence is TGTGCCAGCAGACCCGGACAGGGGAGAACAGATACGCAGTATTTT.